This entry describes one T cell receptor beta chain. Antigen unknown. This sample is part of a study of T cells expressing NK-cell markers. About the study: Repertoires of TCR beta were obtained from T cells sorted as CD3+CD56+NKG2C+, CD3+CD56+NKG2C- and CD3+CD56-NKG2C+. Whole-study results and caveats: It is unclear if expanded NKG2C-expressing clones target HCMV antigens.

This CDR3 has 17 amino acids. TCRdb reprocessed the 5' RACE reads and keeps a single row for each CDR3 protein, giving no DNA. This sample contains some 340,000 distinct CDR3 sequences. The clonotype originates from a man aged 18-70 years in good health. The chain couples TRBV12-3 or TRBV12-4 to TRBJ2-5; TCRdb proposes TRBD1, but this gene call is untestable without DNA. The sample comprised blood T cells: a sorted CD56 or NKG2C T cell subset, CD4+ or CD8+ T cells, or bulk PBMC T cells (not recorded which). The CDR3 sequence is CASSRGHWDMYQETQYF.